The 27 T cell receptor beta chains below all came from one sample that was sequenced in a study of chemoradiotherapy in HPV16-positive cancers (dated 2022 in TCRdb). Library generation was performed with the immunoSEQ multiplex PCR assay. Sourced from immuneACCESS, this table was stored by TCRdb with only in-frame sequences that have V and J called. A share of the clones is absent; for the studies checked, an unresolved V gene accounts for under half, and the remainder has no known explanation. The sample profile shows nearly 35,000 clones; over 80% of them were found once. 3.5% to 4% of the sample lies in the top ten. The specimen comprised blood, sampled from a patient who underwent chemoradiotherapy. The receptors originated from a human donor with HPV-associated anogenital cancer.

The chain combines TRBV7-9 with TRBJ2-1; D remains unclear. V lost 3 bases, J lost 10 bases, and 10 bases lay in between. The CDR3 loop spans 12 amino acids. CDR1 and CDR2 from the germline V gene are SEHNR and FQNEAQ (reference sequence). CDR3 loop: CASSFGRREQFF. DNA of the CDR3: TGTGCCAGCAGCTTCGGCAGACGGGAGCAGTTCTTC.

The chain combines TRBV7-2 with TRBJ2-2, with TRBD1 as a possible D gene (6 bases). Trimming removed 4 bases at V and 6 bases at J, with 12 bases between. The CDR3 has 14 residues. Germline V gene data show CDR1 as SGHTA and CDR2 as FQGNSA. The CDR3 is CASSYTGWAGELFF. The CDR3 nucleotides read TGTGCCAGCAGCTATACAGGGTGGGCCGGGGAGCTGTTTTTT.

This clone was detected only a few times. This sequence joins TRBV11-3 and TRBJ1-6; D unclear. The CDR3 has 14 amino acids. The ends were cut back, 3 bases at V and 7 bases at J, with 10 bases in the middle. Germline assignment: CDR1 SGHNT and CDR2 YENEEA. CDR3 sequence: CASSFGHTNSPLHF. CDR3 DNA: TGTGCCAGCAGCTTCGGGCATACGAATTCACCCCTCCACTTT.

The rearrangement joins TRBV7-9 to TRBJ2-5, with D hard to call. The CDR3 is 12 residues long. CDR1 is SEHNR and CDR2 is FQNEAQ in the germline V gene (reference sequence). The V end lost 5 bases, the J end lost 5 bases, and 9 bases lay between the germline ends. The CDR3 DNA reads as TGTGCCAGCAGCACCCCCCCGGAGACCCAGTACTTC. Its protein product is CASSTPPETQYF.

CDR3 nucleotide sequence: TGTGCCAGCAGCAAATCTGCGACAGACACACGCTATGGCTACACCTTC. As protein: CASSKSATDTRYGYTF. The chain carries TRBV21-1 and TRBJ1-2; the table's D call, TRBD1, has no DNA check behind it. TRBV21-1 is given as a pseudogene. The CDR3 length is 16 residues.

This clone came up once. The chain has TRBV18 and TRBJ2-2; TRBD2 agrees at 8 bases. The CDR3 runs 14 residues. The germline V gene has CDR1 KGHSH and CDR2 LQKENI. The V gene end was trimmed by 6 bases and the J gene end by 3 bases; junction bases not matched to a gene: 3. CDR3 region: CASSISGDTGELFF. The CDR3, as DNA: TGTGCCAGCTCTATTAGCGGGGACACCGGGGAGCTGTTTTTT. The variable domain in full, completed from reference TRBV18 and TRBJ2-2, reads NAGVMQNPRHLVRRRGQEARLRCSPMKGHSHVYWYRQLPEEGLKFMVYLQKENIIDESGMPKERFSAEFPKEGPSILRIQQVVRGDSAAYFCASSISGDTGELFFGEGSRLTVL.

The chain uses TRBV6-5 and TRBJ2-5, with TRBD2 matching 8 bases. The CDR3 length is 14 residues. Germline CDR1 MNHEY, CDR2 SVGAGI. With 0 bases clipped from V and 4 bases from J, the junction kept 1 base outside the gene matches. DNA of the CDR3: TGTGCCAGCAGTTACTCGGCGGGGGGAGAGACCCAGTACTTC. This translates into CASSYSAGGETQYF.

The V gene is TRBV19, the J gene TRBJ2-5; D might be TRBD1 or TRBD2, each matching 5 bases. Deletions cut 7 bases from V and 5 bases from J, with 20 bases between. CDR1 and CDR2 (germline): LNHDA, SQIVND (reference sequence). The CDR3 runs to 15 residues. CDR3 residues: CASTERVGTLETQYF. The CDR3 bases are TGTGCCAGTACCGAAAGGGTCGGGACCCTTGAGACCCAGTACTTC. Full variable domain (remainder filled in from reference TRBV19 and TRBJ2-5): DGGITQSPKYLFRKEGQNVTLSCEQNLNHDAMYWYRQDPGQGLRLIYYSQIVNDFQKGDIAEGYSVSREKKESFPLTVTSAQKNPTAFYLCASTERVGTLETQYFGPGTRLLVL.

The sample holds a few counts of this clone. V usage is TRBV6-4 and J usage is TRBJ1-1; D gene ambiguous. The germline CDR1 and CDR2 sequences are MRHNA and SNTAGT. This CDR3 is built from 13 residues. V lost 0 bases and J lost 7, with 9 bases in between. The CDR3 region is CASSDSNRGEAFF. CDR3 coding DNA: TGTGCCAGCAGTGACTCGAACCGGGGTGAAGCTTTCTTT.

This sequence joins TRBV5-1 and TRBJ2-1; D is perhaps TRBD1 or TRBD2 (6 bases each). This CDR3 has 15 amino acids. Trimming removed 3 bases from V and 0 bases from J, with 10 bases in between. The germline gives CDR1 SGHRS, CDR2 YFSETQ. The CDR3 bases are TGCGCCAGCAGCTCCGGGGGCCGCTCCTACAATGAGCAGTTCTTC. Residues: CASSSGGRSYNEQFF.

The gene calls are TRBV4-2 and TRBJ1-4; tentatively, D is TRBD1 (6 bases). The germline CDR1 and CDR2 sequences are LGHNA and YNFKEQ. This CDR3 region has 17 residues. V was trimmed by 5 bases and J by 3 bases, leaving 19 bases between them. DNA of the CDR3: TGTGCCAGCAGCTCAACGGTTTCGGGGGCAGCTAATGAAAAACTGTTTTTT. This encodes CASSSTVSGAANEKLFF.

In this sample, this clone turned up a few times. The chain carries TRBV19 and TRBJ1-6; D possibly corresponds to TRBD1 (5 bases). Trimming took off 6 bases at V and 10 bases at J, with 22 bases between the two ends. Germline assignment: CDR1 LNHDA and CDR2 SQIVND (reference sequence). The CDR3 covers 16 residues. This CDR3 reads CASSPRGTALGSPLHF. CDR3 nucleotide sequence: TGTGCCAGTAGCCCAAGAGGGACCGCCCTAGGATCACCCCTCCACTTT.

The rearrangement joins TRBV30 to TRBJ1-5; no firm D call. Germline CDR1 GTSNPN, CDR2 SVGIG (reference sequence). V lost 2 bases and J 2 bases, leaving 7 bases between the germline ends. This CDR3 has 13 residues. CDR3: CAWSLKGNQPQHF. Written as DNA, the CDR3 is TGTGCCTGGAGTCTAAAGGGCAATCAGCCCCAGCATTTT.

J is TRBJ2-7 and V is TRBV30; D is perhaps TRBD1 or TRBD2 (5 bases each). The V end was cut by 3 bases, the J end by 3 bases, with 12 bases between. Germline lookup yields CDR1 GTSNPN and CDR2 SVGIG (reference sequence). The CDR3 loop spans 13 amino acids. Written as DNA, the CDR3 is TGTGCCTGGAGCCCCGGGACGGTCTACGAGCAGTACTTC. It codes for CAWSPGTVYEQYF.

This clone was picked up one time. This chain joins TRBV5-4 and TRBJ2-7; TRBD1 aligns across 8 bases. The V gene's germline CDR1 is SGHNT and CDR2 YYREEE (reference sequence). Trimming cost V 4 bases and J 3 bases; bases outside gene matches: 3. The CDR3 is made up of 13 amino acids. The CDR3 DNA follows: TGTGCCAGCAGCCTAGACAGGGGCTACGAGCAGTACTTC. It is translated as CASSLDRGYEQYF.

CDR3 in amino acids: CASSIVGGENNEQFF. The DNA for the CDR3 is TGTGCCAGTAGTATAGTAGGGGGCGAAAACAATGAGCAGTTCTTC. The rearrangement uses TRBV19 and TRBJ2-1; 7 nucleotides line up with TRBD1. The germline CDR1 and CDR2 sequences are LNHDA and SQIVND (reference sequence). CDR3 length: 15 residues. J was trimmed by 5 bases and V by 1 base; bases with no gene match: 5.

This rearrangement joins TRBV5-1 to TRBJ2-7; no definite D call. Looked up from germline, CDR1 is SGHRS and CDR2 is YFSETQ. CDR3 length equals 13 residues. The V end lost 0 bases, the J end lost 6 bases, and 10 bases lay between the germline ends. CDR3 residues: CASSLDTGPEQYF. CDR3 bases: TGCGCCAGCAGCTTGGACACGGGCCCCGAGCAGTACTTC.

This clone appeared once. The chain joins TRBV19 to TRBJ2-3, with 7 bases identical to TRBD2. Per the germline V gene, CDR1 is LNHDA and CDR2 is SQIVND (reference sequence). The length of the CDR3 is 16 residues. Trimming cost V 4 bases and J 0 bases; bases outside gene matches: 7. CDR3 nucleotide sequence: TGTGCCAGTAGTACCGTACTAGCGAGGAGCACAGATACGCAGTATTTT. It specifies CASSTVLARSTDTQYF.

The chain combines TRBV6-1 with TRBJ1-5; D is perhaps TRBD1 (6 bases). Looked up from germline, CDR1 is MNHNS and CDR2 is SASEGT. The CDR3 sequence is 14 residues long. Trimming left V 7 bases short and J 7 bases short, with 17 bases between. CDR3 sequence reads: CASMNRVGWQPQHF. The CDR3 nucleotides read TGTGCCAGCATGAACAGGGTGGGATGGCAGCCCCAGCATTTT.

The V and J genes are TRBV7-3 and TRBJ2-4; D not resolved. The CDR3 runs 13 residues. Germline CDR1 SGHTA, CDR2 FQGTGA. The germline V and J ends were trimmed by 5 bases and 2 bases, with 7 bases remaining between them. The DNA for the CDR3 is TGTGCCAGCAGCCAAGACCCCAAAAACATTCAGTACTTC. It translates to CASSQDPKNIQYF.

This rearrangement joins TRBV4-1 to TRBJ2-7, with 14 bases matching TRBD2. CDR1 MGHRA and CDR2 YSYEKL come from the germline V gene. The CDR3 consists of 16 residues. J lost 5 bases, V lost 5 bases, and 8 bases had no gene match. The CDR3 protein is CASSAGLAGASHEQYF. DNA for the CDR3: TGCGCCAGCAGCGCGGGACTAGCGGGGGCTAGCCACGAGCAGTACTTC.

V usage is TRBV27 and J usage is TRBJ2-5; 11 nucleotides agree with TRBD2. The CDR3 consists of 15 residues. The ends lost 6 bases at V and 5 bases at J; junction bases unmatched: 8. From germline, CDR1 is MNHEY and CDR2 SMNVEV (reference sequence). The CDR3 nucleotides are TGTGCCAGCAGAGTAGCGGGGGGGCCCTCGGAGACCCAGTACTTC. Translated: CASRVAGGPSETQYF.

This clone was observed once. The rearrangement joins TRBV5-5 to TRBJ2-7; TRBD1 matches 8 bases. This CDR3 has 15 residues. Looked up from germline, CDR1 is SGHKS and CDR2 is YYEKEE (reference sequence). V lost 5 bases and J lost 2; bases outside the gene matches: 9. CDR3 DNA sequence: TGTGCCAGCAGTTACCGGGACAGGCCGACCTACGAGCAGTACTTC. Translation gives CASSYRDRPTYEQYF.

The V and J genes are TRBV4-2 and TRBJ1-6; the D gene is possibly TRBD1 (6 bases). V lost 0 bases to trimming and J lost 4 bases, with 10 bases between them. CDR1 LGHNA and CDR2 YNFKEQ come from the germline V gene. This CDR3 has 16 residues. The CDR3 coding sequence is TGTGCCAGCAGCCAAGAATTCAGGGGATATAATTCACCCCTCCACTTT. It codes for CASSQEFRGYNSPLHF.

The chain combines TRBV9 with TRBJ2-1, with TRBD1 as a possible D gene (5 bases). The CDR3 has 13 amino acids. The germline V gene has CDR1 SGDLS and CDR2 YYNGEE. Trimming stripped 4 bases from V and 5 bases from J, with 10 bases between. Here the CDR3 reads CASSPETDNEQFF. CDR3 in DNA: TGTGCCAGCAGCCCTGAGACAGACAATGAGCAGTTCTTC.

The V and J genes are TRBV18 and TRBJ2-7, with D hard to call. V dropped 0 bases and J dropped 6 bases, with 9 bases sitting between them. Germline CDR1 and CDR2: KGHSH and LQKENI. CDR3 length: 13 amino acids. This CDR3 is CASSPPTVIEQYF. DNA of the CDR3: TGTGCCAGCTCACCACCGACGGTGATCGAGCAGTACTTC.

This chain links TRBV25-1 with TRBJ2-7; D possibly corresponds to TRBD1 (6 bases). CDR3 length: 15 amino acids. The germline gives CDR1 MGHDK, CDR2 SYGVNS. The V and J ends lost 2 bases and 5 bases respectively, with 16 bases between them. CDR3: CASSENPAGADEQYF. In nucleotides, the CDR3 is TGTGCCAGCAGTGAAAACCCCGCAGGGGCGGACGAGCAGTACTTC.